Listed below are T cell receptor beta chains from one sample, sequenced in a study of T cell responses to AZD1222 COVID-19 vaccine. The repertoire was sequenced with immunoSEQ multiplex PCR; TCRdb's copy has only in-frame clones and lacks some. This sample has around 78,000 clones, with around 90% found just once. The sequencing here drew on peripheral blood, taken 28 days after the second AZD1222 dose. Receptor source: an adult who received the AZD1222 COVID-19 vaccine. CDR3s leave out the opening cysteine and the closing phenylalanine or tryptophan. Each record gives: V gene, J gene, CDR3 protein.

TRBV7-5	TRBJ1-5	VRSQRTGGNQPQH
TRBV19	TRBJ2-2	ASSAGSNTGELF
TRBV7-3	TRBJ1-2	ASSQGQGLYGYT
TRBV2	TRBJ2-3	ASSPRRPGLDTQY
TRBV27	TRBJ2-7	ASSLSAGFGSYEQY
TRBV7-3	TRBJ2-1	ASSAGSYNEQF
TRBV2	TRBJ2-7	ASREGSGHEQY
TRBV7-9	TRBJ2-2	ASSLAAGVTGELF
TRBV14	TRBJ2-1	ASSSTAGSYNEQF
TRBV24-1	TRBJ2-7	ATSDPLGYEQY
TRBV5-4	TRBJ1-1	ASSLGGTAGTEAF
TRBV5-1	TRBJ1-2	ASTPPGIEDGYT
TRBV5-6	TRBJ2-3	ASSLTKIPTDTQY
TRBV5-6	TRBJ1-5	ASSRIGQGSQPQH
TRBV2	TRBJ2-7	ASSEVGLDEQY
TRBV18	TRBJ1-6	ASSIGQFYNSPLH
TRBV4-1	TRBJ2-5	ASSQEGEQETQY
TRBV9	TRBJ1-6	ASSVGTGGGSPLH
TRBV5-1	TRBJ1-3	ASSLQGPSSGNTIY
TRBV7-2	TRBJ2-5	ASSLVKETQY
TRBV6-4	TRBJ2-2	ASSIGTVNTGELF
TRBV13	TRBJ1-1	ASSSGQGAITEAF
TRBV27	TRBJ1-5	ACRVSGYSNQPQH
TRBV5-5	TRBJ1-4	ASSPGQSTNEKLF
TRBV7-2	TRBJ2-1	ASSSRDSSSYNEQF
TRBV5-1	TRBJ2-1	ASSPDRGVYNEQF
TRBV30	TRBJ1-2	ASSTGTGIYGYT
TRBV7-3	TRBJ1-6	ASSLNGAENSPLH
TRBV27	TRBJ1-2	ASSLYSDRGQASYGYT
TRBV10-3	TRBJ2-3	AIAPGRTTDTQY
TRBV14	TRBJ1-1	ASSQVQGQPLTEAF
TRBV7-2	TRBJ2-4	ASSTPSGPKNIQY
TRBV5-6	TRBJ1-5	ASSNRAAGGNQPQH
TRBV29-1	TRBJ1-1	SVHGLLEAF
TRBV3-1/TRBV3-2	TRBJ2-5	ASRSTSGKETQY